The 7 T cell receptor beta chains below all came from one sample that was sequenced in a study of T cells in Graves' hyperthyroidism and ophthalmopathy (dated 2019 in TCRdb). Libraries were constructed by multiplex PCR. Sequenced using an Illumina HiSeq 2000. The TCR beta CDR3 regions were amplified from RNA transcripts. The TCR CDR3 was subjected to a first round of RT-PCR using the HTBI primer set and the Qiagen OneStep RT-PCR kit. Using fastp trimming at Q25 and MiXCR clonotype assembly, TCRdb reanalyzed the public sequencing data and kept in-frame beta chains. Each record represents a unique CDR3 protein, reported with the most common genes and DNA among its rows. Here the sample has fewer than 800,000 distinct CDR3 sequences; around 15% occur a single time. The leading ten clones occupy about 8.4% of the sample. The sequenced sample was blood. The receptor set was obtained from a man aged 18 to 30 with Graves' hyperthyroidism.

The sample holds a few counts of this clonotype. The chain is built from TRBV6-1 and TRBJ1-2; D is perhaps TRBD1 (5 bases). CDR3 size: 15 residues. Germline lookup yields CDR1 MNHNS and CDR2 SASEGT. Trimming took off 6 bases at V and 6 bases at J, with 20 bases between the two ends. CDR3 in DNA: TGTGCCAGCAGCCGCCCGGGACTCAATATCCATGGCTACACCTTC. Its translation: CASSRPGLNIHGYTF.

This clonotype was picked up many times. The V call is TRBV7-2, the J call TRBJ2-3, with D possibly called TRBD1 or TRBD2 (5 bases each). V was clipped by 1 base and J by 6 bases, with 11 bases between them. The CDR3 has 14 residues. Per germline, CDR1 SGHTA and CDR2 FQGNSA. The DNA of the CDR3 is TGTGCCAGCAGCTTAGGGGGACCTCGGGATACGCAGTATTTT. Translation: CASSLGGPRDTQYF. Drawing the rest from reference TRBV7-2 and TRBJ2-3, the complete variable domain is GAGVSQSPSNKVTEKGKDVELRCDPISGHTALYWYRQSLGQGLEFLIYFQGNSAPDKSGLPSDRFSAERTGGSVSTLTIQRTQQEDSAVYLCASSLGGPRDTQYFGPGTRLTVL.

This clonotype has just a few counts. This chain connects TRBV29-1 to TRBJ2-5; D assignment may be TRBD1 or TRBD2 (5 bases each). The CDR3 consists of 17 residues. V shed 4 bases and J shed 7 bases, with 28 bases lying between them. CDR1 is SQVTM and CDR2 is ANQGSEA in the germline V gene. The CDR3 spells CSVVSLRGGRVVGTQYF. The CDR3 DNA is TGCAGCGTTGTGTCCCTCCGTGGGGGAAGGGTCGTGGGGACCCAGTACTTC.

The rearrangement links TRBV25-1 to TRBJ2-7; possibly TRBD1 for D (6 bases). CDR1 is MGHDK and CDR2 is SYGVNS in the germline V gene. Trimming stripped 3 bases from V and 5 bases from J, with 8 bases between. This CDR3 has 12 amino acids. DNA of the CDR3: TGTGCCAGCAGTGACAGGGGCGACGAGCAGTACTTC. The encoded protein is CASSDRGDEQYF.

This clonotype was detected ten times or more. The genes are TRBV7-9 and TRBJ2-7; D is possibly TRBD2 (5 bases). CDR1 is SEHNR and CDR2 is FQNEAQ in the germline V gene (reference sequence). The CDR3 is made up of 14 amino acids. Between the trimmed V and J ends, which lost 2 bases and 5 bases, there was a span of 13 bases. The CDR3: CASSLTLDTHEQYF. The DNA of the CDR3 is TGTGCCAGCAGCTTAACACTAGATACCCACGAGCAGTACTTC.

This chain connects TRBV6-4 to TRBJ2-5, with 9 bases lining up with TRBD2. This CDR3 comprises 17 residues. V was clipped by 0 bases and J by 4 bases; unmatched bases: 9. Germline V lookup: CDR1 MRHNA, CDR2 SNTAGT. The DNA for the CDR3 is TGTGCCAGCAGTGACTCGAAGTTGGCGGGAGGGCGAGAGACCCAGTACTTC. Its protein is CASSDSKLAGGRETQYF.

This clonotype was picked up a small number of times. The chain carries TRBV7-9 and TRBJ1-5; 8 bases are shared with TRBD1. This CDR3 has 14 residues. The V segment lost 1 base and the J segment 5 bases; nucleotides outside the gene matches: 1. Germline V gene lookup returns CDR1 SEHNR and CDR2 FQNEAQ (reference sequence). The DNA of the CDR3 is TGTGCCAGCAGCTTAGAACAGGGGGATCAGCCCCAGCATTTT. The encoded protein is CASSLEQGDQPQHF.